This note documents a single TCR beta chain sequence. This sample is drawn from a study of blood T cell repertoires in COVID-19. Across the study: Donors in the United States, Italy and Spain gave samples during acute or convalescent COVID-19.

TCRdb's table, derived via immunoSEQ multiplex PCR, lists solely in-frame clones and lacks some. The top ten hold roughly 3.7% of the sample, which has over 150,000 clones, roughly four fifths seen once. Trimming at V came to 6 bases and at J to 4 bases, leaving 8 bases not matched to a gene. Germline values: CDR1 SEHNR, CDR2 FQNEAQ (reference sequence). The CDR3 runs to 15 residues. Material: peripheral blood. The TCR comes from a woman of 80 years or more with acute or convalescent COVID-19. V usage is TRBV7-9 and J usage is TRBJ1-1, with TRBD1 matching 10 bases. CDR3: CASRERQGASTEAFF. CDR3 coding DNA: TGTGCCAGCAGAGAGCGACAGGGGGCGAGCACTGAAGCTTTCTTT.